The entry that follows covers one T cell receptor (beta chain) sequence. Germline-derived CDR1 and CDR2 are SGHRS and YFSETQ. The CDR3 covers 14 residues. Trimming removed 1 base from V and 5 bases from J; junction bases left unmatched: 5. Primers used in a second PCR of roughly 7 to 11 cycles were a sample-barcoded 5' primer and a J-beta primer mix. TCRdb ran MiXCR on the 5' RACE reads and lists one entry per CDR3 protein. The repertoire holds more than 500,000 distinct CDR3 sequences, with 25% to 35% as singletons. This entry is derived from a study of blood T cells in healthy people across ages. These data also formed part of another study, on T cells of mothers and their children.

Sequencing input: blood. The source of this sequence is a boy between 2 and 10 years old in good health. The V call is TRBV5-1, the J call TRBJ1-1; TRBD1 matches 7 bases. The CDR3 DNA sequence: TGCGCCAGCAGCTTGATTCCGGGACAGACTGAAGCTTTCTTT. This codes for CASSLIPGQTEAFF.